These 16 T cell receptor beta chains originate from one sample sequenced in a study of T cell repertoires in cytomegalovirus infection. These receptors lack a known antigen. TCRdb itself ran the reads through MiXCR, one entry per CDR3 protein. The sample records around 25,000 distinct CDR3 sequences, approximately 24% being singletons. The sample here was CD8+ T cells from cultured PBMCs, taken from culture after CMV antigen stimulation. Receptor source: a human donor in good health (CMV status not recorded). Some clones in this sample may be carry-over from other donors' samples.

This clonotype was seen ten or more times. The rearrangement links TRBV12-3 or TRBV12-4 to TRBJ1-1; D perhaps matches TRBD1 (6 bases). This CDR3 has 14 amino acids. V lost 6 bases, J lost 11 bases, and 22 bases lay in between. The CDR3 here is CASSQMGGRGAAFF. CDR3 in DNA: TGTGCCAGCAGCCAAATGGGGGGGCGAGGCGCGGCTTTCTTT.

This clonotype was found many times. The rearrangement uses TRBV7-8 and TRBJ2-7; the D gene is possibly TRBD2 (7 bases). The CDR3 is 16 amino acids. Between the trimmed V and J ends, which lost 2 bases and 1 base, there was a span of 15 bases. CDR1 and CDR2 from the germline V gene are SGHVS and FQNEAQ. In DNA form, the CDR3 reads TGTGCCAGCAGCTTATTTCGGGGGGCAGAATCCTACGAGCAGTACTTC. Protein sequence: CASSLFRGAESYEQYF.

The chain recombines TRBV10-3 with TRBJ2-1; the D gene is possibly TRBD1 (6 bases). Germline assignment: CDR1 ENHRY and CDR2 SYGVKD. V was shortened by 3 bases and J by 4 bases, with 7 bases between the two germline ends. The CDR3 loop spans 13 amino acids. CDR3 in amino acids: CAISDQGYNEQFF. CDR3 bases: TGTGCCATCAGTGACCAGGGGTACAATGAGCAGTTCTTC.

This clonotype was picked up a small number of times. The CDR3 DNA reads as TGTGCCAGCAGTGGCGTCGGCGGGTACGAGCAGTACTTC. It is translated as CASSGVGGYEQYF. The chain links TRBV2 to TRBJ2-7; D possibly corresponds to TRBD2 (5 bases). CDR1 and CDR2 from the germline V gene are SNHLY and FYNNEI. The CDR3 totals 13 residues. The germline V and J ends were trimmed by 4 bases and 4 bases, with 11 bases remaining between them.

This clonotype has only a few counts. The rearrangement links TRBV24-1 to TRBJ2-6; tentative D call: TRBD2 (5 bases). V gave up 10 bases and J gave up 0 bases, with 15 bases separating them. The CDR3 runs 16 residues. Germline V gene lookup returns CDR1 KGHDR and CDR2 SFDVKD. The CDR3 loop reads CATKTGTYSGANVLTF. The CDR3 bases are TGTGCCACTAAGACGGGAACATACTCTGGGGCCAACGTCCTGACTTTC.

The rearrangement links TRBV5-1 to TRBJ1-5; D ambiguous. Germline V CDR1 and CDR2: SGHRS, YFSETQ. The CDR3 is 15 residues long. Trimming took off 1 base at V and 7 bases at J, with 15 bases between the two ends. This CDR3 reads CASSLFGETGQPQHF. CDR3 bases: TGCGCCAGCAGCTTGTTCGGGGAGACCGGGCAGCCCCAGCATTTT.

The gene calls are TRBV12-3 or TRBV12-4 and TRBJ2-5, with 7 positions matching TRBD2. Trimming cost V 3 bases and J 2 bases; bases outside gene matches: 12. CDR3 length equals 17 residues. The CDR3 spells CASSFAPSLALQETQYF. CDR3 sequence (DNA): TGTGCCAGCAGTTTTGCCCCCTCACTAGCGCTACAAGAGACCCAGTACTTC.

This clonotype came up a few times. The J gene is TRBJ2-1, the V gene TRBV27; 13 positions match TRBD2. Germline V lookup: CDR1 MNHEY, CDR2 SMNVEV (reference sequence). The CDR3 spans 17 residues. With 1 base clipped from V and 4 bases from J, the junction kept 4 bases outside the gene matches. The CDR3 sequence: CASSLLTSGGFYNEQFF. CDR3 nucleotides: TGTGCCAGCAGTTTATTGACTAGCGGGGGGTTTTACAATGAGCAGTTCTTC.

This clonotype appeared a few times. The J gene is TRBJ2-5, the V gene TRBV6-6; D is perhaps TRBD2 (5 bases). The V end was cut by 0 bases, the J end by 1 base, with 9 bases between. The CDR3 extends over 15 amino acids. From germline, CDR1 is MNHNY and CDR2 SVGAGI (reference sequence). The DNA for the CDR3 is TGTGCCAGCAGTTACTCGGAGGAATTCCAAGAGACCCAGTACTTC. Amino acid sequence: CASSYSEEFQETQYF.

This clonotype was observed a few times. The rearrangement joins TRBV6-1 to TRBJ1-4, with 8 positions matching TRBD1. V dropped 3 bases and J dropped 7; count of bases not matched to a gene: 4. The CDR3 extends over 14 amino acids. Looked up from germline, CDR1 is MNHNS and CDR2 is SASEGT. CDR3 nucleotides: TGTGCCAGCAGTGAGGGGACAGGTAGTGAAAAACTGTTTTTT. Protein: CASSEGTGSEKLFF.

The chain has TRBV13 and TRBJ2-3, with TRBD2 identical over 11 bases. CDR1 is PRHDT, CDR2 FYEKMQ, per germline (reference sequence). V lost 4 bases and J lost 4; bases outside the gene matches: 7. CDR3 size: 16 residues. The CDR3 DNA reads as TGTGCCAGCAGCTCGTCGACTAGCGGGGAATCAGATACGCAGTATTTT. The encoded protein is CASSSSTSGESDTQYF.

This clonotype showed up just a few times. V and J are TRBV27 and TRBJ2-1; 11 bases agree with TRBD2. The CDR3 sequence is 19 residues long. J was trimmed by 0 bases and V by 2 bases; bases with no gene match: 9. Per the germline V gene, CDR1 is MNHEY and CDR2 is SMNVEV (reference sequence). The DNA of the CDR3 is TGTGCCAGCAGTTTACGCCTAGCGGGGGGCCTCAGCTCCTACAATGAGCAGTTCTTC. Translated, it gives CASSLRLAGGLSSYNEQFF.

This clonotype came up a few times. One end of the junction fails to match germline, which may point to a read error. The J gene is TRBJ2-3, the V gene TRBV28, with TRBD1 as a possible D gene (5 bases). Germline CDR1 MDHEN, CDR2 SYDVKM. The CDR3 has 12 residues. CDR3 nucleotides: TGTGCCAGCAGTTTGGAATGGTTGGGGCTCAATTTT. Its translation: CASSLEWLGLNF.

This clonotype showed up many times. This chain joins TRBV20-1 and TRBJ2-1, with TRBD2 matching 14 bases. The CDR3 length is 17 residues. Germline V gene data show CDR1 as DFQATT and CDR2 as SNEGSKA (reference sequence). V was pared by 6 bases and J by 5 bases, with 12 bases of the junction left unmatched. CDR3 region: CSAGLAGVSVWDNEQFF. The CDR3 DNA reads TGCAGTGCGGGACTAGCGGGGGTATCGGTATGGGACAATGAGCAGTTCTTC.

The chain links TRBV20-1 to TRBJ1-5; D possibly corresponds to TRBD1 (6 bases). CDR1 is DFQATT, CDR2 SNEGSKA, per germline (reference sequence). The CDR3 covers 15 residues. The V gene lost 4 bases and the J gene lost 5 bases, with 18 bases spanning the gap. The CDR3 here is CSATESGHTYQPQHF. Written as DNA, the CDR3 is TGCAGTGCTACCGAATCGGGACACACCTATCAGCCCCAGCATTTT.

The sample holds many counts of this clonotype. V gene TRBV5-1 combines with J gene TRBJ1-2; TRBD1 is a possible D gene (5 bases). The germline V and J ends were trimmed by 0 bases and 5 bases, with 8 bases remaining between them. Germline V gives CDR1 SGHRS, CDR2 YFSETQ. This CDR3 has 13 amino acids. The CDR3 protein is CASSLEGEYGYTF. In DNA form, the CDR3 reads TGCGCCAGCAGCTTGGAAGGGGAGTATGGCTACACCTTC. Full variable domain (outside the CDR3, taken from reference TRBV5-1 and TRBJ1-2): KAGVTQTPRYLIKTRGQQVTLSCSPISGHRSVSWYQQTPGQGLQFLFEYFSETQRNKGNFPGRFSGRQFSNSRSEMNVSTLELGDSALYLCASSLEGEYGYTFGSGTRLTVV.